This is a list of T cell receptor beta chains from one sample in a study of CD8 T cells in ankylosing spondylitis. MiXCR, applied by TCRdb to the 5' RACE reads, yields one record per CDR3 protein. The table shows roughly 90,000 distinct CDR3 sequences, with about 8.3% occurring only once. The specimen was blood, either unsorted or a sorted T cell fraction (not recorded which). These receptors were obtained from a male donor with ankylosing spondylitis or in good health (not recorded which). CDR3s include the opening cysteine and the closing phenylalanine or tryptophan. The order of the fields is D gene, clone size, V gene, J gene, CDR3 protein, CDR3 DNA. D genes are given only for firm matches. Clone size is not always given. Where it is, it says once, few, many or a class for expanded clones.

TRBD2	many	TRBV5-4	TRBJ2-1	CASSLGGTSGTYNEQFF	TGTGCCAGCAGCTTGGGGGGGACTAGCGGCACCTACAATGAGCAGTTCTTC
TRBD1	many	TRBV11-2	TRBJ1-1	CASSSLGWTGNTEAFF	TGTGCCAGCAGCTCCTTGGGGTGGACAGGGAACACTGAAGCTTTCTTT
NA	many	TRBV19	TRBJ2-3	CASSIEEGQTQYF	TGTGCCAGTAGTATTGAGGAGGGACAGACGCAGTATTTT
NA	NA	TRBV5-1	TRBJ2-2	CASSLAGYANTGELFF	TGCGCCAGCAGCTTGGCCGGGTACGCGAACACCGGGGAGCTGTTTTTT
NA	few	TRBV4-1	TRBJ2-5	CASSQALIIGRGQETQYF	TGCGCCAGCAGCCAAGCTTTGATAATAGGAAGGGGCCAAGAGACCCAGTACTTC
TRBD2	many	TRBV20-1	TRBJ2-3	CSAALAGGTDTQYF	TGCAGTGCGGCCCTAGCGGGGGGCACAGATACGCAGTATTTT
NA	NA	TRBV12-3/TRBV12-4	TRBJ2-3	CASRRDSEDTQYF	TGTGCCAGCCGGCGGGACAGCGAGGATACGCAGTATTTT
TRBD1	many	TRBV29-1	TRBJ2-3	CSVEGQAHTYTQYF	TGCAGCGTGGAAGGACAGGCCCACACGTATACGCAGTATTTT
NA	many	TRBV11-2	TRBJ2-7	CASSLSTSYEQYF	TGTGCCAGCAGCTTATCGACCTCCTACGAGCAGTACTTC
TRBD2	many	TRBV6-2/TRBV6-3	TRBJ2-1	CASSLTSGRSYNEQFF	TGTGCCAGCAGTCTGACTAGCGGGAGATCCTACAATGAGCAGTTCTTC
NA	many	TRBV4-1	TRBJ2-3	CASSQDINTDTQYF	TGCGCCAGCAGCCAAGATATCAACACAGATACGCAGTATTTT
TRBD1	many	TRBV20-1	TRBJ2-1	CSARDPFRTGYNEQFF	TGCAGTGCTAGAGATCCATTTCGGACAGGGTACAATGAGCAGTTCTTC
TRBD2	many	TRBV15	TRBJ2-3	CATSIVAGGEGTQYF	TGTGCCACCAGCATAGTAGCGGGTGGTGAGGGTACGCAGTATTTT
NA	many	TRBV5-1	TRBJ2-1	CASSLGGLPYNEQFF	TGCGCCAGCAGCTTGGGAGGGTTACCCTACAATGAGCAGTTCTTC
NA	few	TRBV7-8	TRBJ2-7	CASSLNRGGPYEQYF	TGTGCCAGCAGCCTGAACAGGGGAGGTCCCTACGAGCAGTACTTC
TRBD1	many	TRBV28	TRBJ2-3	CASTYRGPTDTQYF	TGTGCCAGCACCTACAGGGGGCCTACAGATACGCAGTATTTT
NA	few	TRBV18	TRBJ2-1	CASSTRLDNEQFF	TGTGCCAGCTCAACGCGATTAGACAATGAGCAGTTCTTC
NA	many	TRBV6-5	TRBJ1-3	CASSYSGQGNAGNTIYF	TGTGCCAGCAGTTACTCGGGGCAGGGGAACGCTGGAAACACCATATATTTT
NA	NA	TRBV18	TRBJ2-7	CASSFGTSDWEQYF	TGTGCCAGCTCATTCGGGACCTCAGATTGGGAGCAGTACTTC
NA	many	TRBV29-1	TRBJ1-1	CSADGGGRRTEAFF	TGCAGCGCTGACGGTGGGGGGAGGAGAACTGAAGCTTTCTTT
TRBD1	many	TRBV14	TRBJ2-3	CASSQDRGGGTDTQYF	TGTGCCAGCAGCCAAGATAGAGGGGGCGGGACAGATACGCAGTATTTT
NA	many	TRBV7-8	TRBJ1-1	CASSLGWDTEAFF	TGTGCCAGCAGCCTAGGGTGGGACACTGAAGCTTTCTTT
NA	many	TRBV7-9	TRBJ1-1	CASSPGLVTEAFF	TGTGCCAGCAGCCCAGGTCTCGTCACTGAAGCTTTCTTT
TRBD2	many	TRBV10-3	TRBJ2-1	CAISILAGVYNEQFF	TGTGCCATCAGCATCCTAGCGGGGGTCTACAATGAGCAGTTCTTC
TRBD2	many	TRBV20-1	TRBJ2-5	CSATSGGFQETQYF	TGCAGTGCTACTAGCGGGGGATTTCAAGAGACCCAGTACTTC
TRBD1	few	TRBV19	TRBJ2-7	CATSRDSSYEQYF	TGTGCCACTTCCCGGGACAGTTCCTACGAGCAGTACTTC
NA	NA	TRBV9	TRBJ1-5	CASSVTDQPQHF	TGTGCCAGCAGCGTTACGGACCAGCCCCAGCATTTT
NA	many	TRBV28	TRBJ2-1	CASSLQPYSSYNEQFF	TGTGCCAGCAGTTTACAACCTTACAGCTCCTACAATGAGCAGTTCTTC
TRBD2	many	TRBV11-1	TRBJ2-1	CASSLYLGSAGVSYNEQFF	TGTGCCAGCAGCTTATATTTAGGTTCAGCGGGGGTCTCCTACAATGAGCAGTTCTTC
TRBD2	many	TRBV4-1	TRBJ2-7	CASSQGTSGGEYYEQYF	TGCGCCAGCAGCCAAGGGACTAGCGGGGGGGAATACTACGAGCAGTACTTC
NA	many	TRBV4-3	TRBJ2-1	CASSQAPWPNHYNEQFF	TGCGCCAGCAGCCAGGCGCCCTGGCCCAACCACTACAATGAGCAGTTCTTC
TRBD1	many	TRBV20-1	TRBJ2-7	CSARRTGTYEQYF	TGCAGTGCTAGACGGACAGGAACCTACGAGCAGTACTTC
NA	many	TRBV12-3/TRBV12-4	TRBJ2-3	CASSFHRDGFTDTQYF	TGTGCCAGCAGTTTTCACCGGGACGGATTCACAGATACGCAGTATTTT
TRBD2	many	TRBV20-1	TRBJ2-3	CSAQLAGEDTQYF	TGCAGTGCTCAACTAGCGGGGGAAGATACGCAGTATTTT
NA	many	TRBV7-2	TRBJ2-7	CASSFIAGSYEQYF	TGTGCCAGCAGCTTTATCGCAGGGAGCTACGAGCAGTACTTC
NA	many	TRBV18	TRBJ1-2	CASSPSSGDYGYTF	TGTGCCAGCTCACCCTCCTCCGGGGACTATGGCTACACCTTC
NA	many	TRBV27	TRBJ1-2	CASSLSRDNYGYTF	TGTGCCAGCAGTTTATCCCGGGATAACTATGGCTACACCTTC
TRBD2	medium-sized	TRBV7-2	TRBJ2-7	CASSPNPRLAEGYYEQYF	TGTGCCAGCAGCCCAAACCCCCGACTAGCGGAGGGATACTACGAGCAGTACTTC
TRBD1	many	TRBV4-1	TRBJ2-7	CASSRDRSTYEQYF	TGCGCCAGCAGCCGGGACAGGAGTACCTACGAGCAGTACTTC
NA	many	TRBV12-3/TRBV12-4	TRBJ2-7	CASSFETGYEQYF	TGTGCCAGCAGTTTCGAGACAGGCTACGAGCAGTACTTC
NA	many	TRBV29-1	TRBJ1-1	CSVEDEENTEAFF	TGCAGCGTTGAAGACGAGGAGAACACTGAAGCTTTCTTT
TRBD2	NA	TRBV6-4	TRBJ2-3	CASSGTPGLAGVDTQYF	TGTGCCAGCAGTGGTACTCCGGGACTAGCGGGAGTTGATACGCAGTATTTT
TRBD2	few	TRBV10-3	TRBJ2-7	CAISESNSGGRSYEQYF	TGTGCCATCAGTGAGTCGAATTCTGGCGGGAGAAGCTACGAGCAGTACTTC
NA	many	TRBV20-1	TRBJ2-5	CSARTAKETQYF	TGCAGTGCTAGAACAGCCAAAGAGACCCAGTACTTC